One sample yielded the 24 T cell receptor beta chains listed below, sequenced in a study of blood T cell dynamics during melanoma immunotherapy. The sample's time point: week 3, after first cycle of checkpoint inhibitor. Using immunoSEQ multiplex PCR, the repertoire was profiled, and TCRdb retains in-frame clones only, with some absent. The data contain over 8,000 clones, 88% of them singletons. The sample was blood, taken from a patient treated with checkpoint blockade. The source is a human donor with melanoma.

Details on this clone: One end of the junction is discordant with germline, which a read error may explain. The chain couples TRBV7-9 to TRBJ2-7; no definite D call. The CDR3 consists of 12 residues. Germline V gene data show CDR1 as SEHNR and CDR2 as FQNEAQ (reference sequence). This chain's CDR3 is CASSSLQYERYF. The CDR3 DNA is TGTGCCAGCAGCTCCCTGCAGTACGAGCGGTACTTC.

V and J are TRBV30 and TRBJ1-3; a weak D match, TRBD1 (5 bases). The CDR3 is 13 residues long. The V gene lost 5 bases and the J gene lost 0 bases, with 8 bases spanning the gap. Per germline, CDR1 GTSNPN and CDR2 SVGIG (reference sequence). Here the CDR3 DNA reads TGTGCCTGGGGGGCGAACTCTGGAAACACCATATATTTT. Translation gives CAWGANSGNTIYF.

CDR3 residues: CASSQEQRGVSYEQYF. The DNA of the CDR3 is TGCGCCAGCAGCCAAGAACAGCGGGGAGTCTCCTACGAGCAGTACTTC. The chain carries TRBV4-3 and TRBJ2-7; 7 nucleotides align to TRBD2. With V trimmed by 0 bases and J by 0 bases, 5 bases remained unmatched. In germline, CDR1 is LGHNA, CDR2 YSLEER. The CDR3 spans 16 residues.

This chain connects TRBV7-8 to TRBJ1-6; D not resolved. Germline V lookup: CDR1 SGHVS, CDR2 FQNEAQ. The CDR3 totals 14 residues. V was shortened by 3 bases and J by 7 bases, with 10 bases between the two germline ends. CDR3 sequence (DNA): TGTGCCAGCAGCTTCATTGACGGAAATTCACCCCTCCACTTT. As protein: CASSFIDGNSPLHF.

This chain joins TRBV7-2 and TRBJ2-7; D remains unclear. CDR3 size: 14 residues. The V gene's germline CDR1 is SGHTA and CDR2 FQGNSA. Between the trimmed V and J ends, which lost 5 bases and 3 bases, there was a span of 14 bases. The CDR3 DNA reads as TGTGCCAGCAGCCGAGGAGCGCAACACTACGAGCAGTACTTC. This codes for CASSRGAQHYEQYF.

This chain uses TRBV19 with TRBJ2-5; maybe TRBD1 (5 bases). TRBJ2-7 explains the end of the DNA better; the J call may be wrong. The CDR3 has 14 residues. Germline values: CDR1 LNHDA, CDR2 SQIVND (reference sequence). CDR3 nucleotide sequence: TGTGCCAGTAGTCCGGCAGGGAACTCCTACGAGCAGTACTTC. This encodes CASSPAGNSYEQYF.

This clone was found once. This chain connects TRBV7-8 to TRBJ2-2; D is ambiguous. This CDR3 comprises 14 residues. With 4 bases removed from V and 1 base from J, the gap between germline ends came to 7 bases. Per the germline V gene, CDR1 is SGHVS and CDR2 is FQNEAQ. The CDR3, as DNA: TGTGCCAGCAGCTCAAACAGGAACACCGGGGAGCTGTTTTTT. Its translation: CASSSNRNTGELFF.

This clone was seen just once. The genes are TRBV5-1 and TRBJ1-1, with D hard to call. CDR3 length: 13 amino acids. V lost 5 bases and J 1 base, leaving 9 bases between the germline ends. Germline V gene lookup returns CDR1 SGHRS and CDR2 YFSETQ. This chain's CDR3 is CASRQTSNTEAFF. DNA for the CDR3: TGCGCCAGCAGACAGACGTCGAACACTGAAGCTTTCTTT.

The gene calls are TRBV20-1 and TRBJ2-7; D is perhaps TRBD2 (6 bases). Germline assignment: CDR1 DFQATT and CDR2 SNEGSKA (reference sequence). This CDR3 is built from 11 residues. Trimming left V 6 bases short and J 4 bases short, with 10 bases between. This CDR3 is CSAGSGYEQYF. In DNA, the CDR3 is TGCAGTGCCGGCAGCGGGTACGAGCAGTACTTC.

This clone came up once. The CDR3 sequence: CASSYSGDLSYNEQFF. The CDR3 DNA is TGTGCCAGCAGTTACTCTGGAGACTTAAGCTACAATGAGCAGTTCTTC. The V and J genes are TRBV6-5 and TRBJ2-1; D ambiguous. From germline, CDR1 is MNHEY and CDR2 SVGAGI. Trimming stripped 0 bases from V and 3 bases from J, with 12 bases between. The CDR3 has 16 residues.

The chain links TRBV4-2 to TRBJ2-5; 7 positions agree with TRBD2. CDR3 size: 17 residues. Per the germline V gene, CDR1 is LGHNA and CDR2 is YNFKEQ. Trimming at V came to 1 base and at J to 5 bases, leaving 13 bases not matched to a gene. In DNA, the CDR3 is TGTGCCAGCAGCCAAGTGGTCCGGGCGGGAGCGGGGGAGACCCAGTACTTC. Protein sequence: CASSQVVRAGAGETQYF.

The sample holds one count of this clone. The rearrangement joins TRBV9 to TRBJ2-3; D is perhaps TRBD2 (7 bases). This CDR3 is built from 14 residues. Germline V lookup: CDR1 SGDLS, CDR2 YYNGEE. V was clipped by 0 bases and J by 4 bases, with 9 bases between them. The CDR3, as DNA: TGTGCCAGCAGCGTAGCGGGGGGCGCAGATACGCAGTATTTT. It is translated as CASSVAGGADTQYF.

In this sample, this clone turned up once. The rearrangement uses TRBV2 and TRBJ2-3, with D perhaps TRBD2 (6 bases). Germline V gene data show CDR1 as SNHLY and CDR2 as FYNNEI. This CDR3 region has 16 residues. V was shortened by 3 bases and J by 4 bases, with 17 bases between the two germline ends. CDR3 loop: CASSDLAAREADTQYF. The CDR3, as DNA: TGTGCCAGCAGTGACCTAGCAGCCAGGGAGGCAGATACGCAGTATTTT.

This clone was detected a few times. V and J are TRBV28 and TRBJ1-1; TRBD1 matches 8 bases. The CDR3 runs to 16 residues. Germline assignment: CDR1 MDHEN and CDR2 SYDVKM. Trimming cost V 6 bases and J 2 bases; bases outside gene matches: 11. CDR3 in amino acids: CASRRRTGNINTEAFF. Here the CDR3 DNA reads TGTGCCAGCAGGCGAAGGACAGGGAATATCAACACTGAAGCTTTCTTT. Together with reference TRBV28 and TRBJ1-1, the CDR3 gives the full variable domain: DVKVTQSSRYLVKRTGEKVFLECVQDMDHENMFWYRQDPGLGLRLIYFSYDVKMKEKGDIPEGYSVSREKKERFSLILESASTNQTSMYLCASRRRTGNINTEAFFGQGTRLTVV.

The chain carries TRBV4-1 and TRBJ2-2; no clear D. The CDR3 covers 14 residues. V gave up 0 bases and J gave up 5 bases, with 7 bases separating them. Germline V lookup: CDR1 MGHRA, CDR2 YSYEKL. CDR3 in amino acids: CASSQDKKTGELFF. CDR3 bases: TGCGCCAGCAGCCAAGACAAAAAAACCGGGGAGCTGTTTTTT.

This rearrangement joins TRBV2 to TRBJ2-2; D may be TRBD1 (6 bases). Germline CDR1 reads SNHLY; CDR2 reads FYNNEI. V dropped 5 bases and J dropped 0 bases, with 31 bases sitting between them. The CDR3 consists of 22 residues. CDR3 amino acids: CASSPQGKDRSAHWANTGELFF. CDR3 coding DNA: TGTGCCAGCAGTCCCCAGGGGAAGGACCGGTCTGCGCACTGGGCGAACACCGGGGAGCTGTTTTTT.

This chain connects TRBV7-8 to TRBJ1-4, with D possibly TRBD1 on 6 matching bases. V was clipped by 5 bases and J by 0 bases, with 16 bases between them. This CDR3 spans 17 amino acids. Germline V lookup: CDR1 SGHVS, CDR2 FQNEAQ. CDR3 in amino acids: CASSLGRGYTTNEKLFF. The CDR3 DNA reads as TGTGCCAGCAGCCTCGGGAGGGGGTATACAACTAATGAAAAACTGTTTTTT.

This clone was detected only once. The CDR3 sequence is CASSIYGNQRETQYF. The CDR3 nucleotides are TGTGCCAGTAGTATCTATGGGAATCAGCGGGAGACCCAGTACTTC. The chain couples TRBV19 to TRBJ2-5, with D possibly being TRBD2 (5 bases). CDR1 and CDR2 from the germline V gene are LNHDA and SQIVND (reference sequence). V shed 3 bases and J shed 5 bases, with 16 bases lying between them. This CDR3 has 15 residues.

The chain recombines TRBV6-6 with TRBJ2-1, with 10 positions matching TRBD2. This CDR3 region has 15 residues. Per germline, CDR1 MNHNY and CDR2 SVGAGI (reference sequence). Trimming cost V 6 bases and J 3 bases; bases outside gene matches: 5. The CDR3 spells CASRDLAGVYNEQFF. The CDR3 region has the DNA TGTGCCAGCAGAGACCTAGCGGGAGTCTACAATGAGCAGTTCTTC.

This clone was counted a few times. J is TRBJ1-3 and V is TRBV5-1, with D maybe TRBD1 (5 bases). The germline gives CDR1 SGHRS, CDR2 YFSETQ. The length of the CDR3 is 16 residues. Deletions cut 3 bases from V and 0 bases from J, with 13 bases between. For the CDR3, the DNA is TGCGCCAGCAGCTCGGGACTTCCCAGCTCTGGAAACACCATATATTTT. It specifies CASSSGLPSSGNTIYF. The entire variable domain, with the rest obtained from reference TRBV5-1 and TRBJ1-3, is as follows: KAGVTQTPRYLIKTRGQQVTLSCSPISGHRSVSWYQQTPGQGLQFLFEYFSETQRNKGNFPGRFSGRQFSNSRSEMNVSTLELGDSALYLCASSSGLPSSGNTIYFGEGSWLTVV.

This chain's CDR3 is CASSFGSGIGYNEQFF. Here the CDR3 DNA reads TGTGCCAGCAGCTTTGGAAGCGGGATTGGATACAATGAGCAGTTCTTC. The genes are TRBV5-4 and TRBJ2-1, with TRBD2 identical over 7 bases. The trim removed 2 bases at V and 4 bases at J, leaving 9 bases unmatched. The germline V gene has CDR1 SGHNT and CDR2 YYREEE (reference sequence). This CDR3 has 16 amino acids.

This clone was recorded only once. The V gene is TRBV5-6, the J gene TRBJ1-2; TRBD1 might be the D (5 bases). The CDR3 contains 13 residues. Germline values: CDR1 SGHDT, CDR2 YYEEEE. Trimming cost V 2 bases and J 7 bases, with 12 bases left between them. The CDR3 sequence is CASSLRQFSGYTF. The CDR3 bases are TGTGCCAGCAGCTTACGACAGTTTTCTGGCTACACCTTC. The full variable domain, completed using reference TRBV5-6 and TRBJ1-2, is DAGVTQSPTHLIKTRGQQVTLRCSPKSGHDTVSWYQQALGQGPQFIFQYYEEEERQRGNFPDRFSGHQFPNYSSELNVNALLLGDSALYLCASSLRQFSGYTFGSGTRLTVV.

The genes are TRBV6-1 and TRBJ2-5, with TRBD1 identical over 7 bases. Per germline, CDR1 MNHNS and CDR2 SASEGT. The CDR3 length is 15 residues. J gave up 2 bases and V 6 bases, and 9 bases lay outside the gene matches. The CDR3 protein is CASRQDRVGQETQYF. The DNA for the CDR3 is TGTGCCAGCAGGCAAGACAGGGTCGGTCAAGAGACCCAGTACTTC.

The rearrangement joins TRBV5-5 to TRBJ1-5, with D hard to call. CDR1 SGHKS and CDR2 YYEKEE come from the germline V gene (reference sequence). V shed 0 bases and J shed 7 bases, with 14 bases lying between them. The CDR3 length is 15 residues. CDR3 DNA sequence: TGTGCCAGCAGCTTGGAGACGGGGTCGAGCCAGCCCCAGCATTTT. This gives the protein CASSLETGSSQPQHF.